Here is one T cell receptor (beta chain) with its context. These data come from a study of control samples from healthy donors and cancer patients. Method: immunoSEQ multiplex PCR; TCRdb's copy keeps in-frame clones and lacks some. The table has roughly 100,000 clones, around 89% seen once. Germline CDR1 SGHRS, CDR2 YFSETQ. V shed 0 bases, J shed 9 bases, and the junction held 12 bases outside the gene matches. CDR3 length: 15 residues. The sample consisted of PBMCs. This TCR came from a man between 60 and 70 years old with lung cancer. The chain uses TRBV5-1 and TRBJ2-7; 7 bases map to TRBD1. The CDR3 DNA sequence: TGCGCCAGCAGCTTGGAGGGGGCTTGGGAATTTGGGCAGTACTTC. Encoded protein: CASSLEGAWEFGQYF.